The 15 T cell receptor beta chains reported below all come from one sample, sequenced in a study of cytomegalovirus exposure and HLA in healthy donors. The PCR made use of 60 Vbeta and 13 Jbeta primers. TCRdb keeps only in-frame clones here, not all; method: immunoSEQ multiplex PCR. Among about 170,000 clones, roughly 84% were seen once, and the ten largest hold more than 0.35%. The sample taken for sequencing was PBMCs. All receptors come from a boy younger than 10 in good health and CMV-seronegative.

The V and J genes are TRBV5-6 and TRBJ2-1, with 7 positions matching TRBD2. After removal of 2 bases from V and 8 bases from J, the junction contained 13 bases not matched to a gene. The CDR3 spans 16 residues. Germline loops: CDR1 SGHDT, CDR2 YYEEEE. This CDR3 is CASSFGLAERFDEQFF. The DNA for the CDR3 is TGTGCCAGCAGCTTCGGGCTAGCGGAGAGGTTCGATGAGCAGTTCTTC.

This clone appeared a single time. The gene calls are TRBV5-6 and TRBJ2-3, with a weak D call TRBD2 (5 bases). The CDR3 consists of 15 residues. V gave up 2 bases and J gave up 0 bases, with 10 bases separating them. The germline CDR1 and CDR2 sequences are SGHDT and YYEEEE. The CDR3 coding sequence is TGTGCCAGCAGCTTCCGGGAATCTAGCACAGATACGCAGTATTTT. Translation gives CASSFRESSTDTQYF.

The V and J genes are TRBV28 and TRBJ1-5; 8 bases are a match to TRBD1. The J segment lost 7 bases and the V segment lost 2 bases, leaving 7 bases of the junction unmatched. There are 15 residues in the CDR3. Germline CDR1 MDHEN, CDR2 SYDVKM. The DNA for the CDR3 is TGTGCCAGCAGTTTAGCCGCAGGGGGCTACCAGCCCCAGCATTTT. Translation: CASSLAAGGYQPQHF.

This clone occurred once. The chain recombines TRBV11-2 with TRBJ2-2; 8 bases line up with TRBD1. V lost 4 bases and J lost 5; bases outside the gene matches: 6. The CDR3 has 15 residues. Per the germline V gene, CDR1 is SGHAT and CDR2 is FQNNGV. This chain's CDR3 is CASSSGQGGTGELFF. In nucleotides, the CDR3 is TGTGCCAGCAGCTCCGGACAGGGAGGTACCGGGGAGCTGTTTTTT.

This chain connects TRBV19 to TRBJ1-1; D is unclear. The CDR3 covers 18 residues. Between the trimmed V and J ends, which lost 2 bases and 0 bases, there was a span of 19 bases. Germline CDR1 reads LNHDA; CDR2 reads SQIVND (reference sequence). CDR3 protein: CASSISLRGGSVNTEAFF. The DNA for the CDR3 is TGTGCCAGTAGTATATCCCTTCGGGGAGGGTCGGTGAACACTGAAGCTTTCTTT.

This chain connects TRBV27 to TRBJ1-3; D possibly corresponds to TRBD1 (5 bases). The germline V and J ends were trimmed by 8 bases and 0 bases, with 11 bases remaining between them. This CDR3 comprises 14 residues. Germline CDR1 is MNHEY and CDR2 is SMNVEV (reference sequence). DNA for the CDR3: TGTGCCAGCCGACAGAAGAGCTCTGGAAACACCATATATTTT. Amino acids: CASRQKSSGNTIYF.

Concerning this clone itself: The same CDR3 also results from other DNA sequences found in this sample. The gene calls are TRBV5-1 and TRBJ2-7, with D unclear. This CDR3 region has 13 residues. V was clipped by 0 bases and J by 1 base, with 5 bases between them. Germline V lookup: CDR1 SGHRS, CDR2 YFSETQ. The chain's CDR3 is CASSLAGSYEQYF. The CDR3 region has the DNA TGCGCCAGCAGCTTGGCCGGGTCCTACGAGCAGTACTTC.

Written as DNA, the CDR3 is TGTGCCAGCAGCTTAGGGGAGAATGAGCAGTTCTTC. This gives the protein CASSLGENEQFF. The chain recombines TRBV7-9 with TRBJ2-1; perhaps TRBD2 as D (5 bases). CDR3 length equals 12 residues. The V end lost 1 base, the J end lost 7 bases, and 5 bases lay between the germline ends. Germline CDR1 SEHNR, CDR2 FQNEAQ (reference sequence).

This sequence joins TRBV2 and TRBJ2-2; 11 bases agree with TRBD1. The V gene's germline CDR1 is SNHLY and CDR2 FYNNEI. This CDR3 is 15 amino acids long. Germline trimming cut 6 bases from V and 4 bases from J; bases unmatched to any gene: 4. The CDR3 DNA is TGTGCCAGCAGACCCGGGACAGGGGGCACCGGGGAGCTGTTTTTT. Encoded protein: CASRPGTGGTGELFF.

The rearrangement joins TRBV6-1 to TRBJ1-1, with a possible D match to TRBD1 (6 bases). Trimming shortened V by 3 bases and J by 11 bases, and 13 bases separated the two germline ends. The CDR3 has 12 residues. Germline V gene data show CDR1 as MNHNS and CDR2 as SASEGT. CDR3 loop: CASSEGHAPAFF. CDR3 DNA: TGTGCCAGCAGTGAGGGACACGCTCCGGCTTTCTTT.

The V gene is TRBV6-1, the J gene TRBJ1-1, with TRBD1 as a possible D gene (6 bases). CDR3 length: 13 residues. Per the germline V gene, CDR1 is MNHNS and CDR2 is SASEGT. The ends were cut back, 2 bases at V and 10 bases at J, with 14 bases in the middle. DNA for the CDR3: TGTGCCAGCAGTGAAAGACAGGACCAGGGAGCTTTCTTT. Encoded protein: CASSERQDQGAFF.

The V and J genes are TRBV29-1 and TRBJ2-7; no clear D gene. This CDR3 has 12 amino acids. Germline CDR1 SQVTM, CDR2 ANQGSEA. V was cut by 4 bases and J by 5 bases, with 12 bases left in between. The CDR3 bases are TGCAGCGTTGGAACTGACTGGGACGAGCAGTACTTC. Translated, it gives CSVGTDWDEQYF.

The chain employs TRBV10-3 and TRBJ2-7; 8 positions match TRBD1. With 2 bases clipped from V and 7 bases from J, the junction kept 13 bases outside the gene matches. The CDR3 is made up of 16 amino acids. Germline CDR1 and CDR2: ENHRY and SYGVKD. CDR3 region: CAISEDWGQELGEQYF. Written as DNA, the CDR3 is TGTGCCATCAGTGAGGATTGGGGACAGGAGTTGGGAGAGCAGTACTTC.

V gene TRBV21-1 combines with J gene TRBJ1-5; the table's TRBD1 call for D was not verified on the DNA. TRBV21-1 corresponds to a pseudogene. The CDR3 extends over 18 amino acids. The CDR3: CASSKELDREEGNQPQHF. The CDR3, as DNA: TGTGCCAGCAGCAAAGAACTGGACAGGGAAGAGGGCAATCAGCCCCAGCATTTT.

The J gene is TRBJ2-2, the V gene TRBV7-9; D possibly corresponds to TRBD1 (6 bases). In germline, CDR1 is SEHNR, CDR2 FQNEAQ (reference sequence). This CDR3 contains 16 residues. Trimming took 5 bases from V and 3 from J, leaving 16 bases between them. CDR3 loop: CASSPAAGAYTGELFF. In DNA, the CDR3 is TGTGCCAGCAGCCCGGCGGCAGGGGCTTACACCGGGGAGCTGTTTTTT.